The clone carrying this T cell receptor beta chain was recorded at least ten times. This record comes from a study of T cells in Graves' hyperthyroidism and ophthalmopathy. Using RNA transcripts as the source, TCR beta CDR3 regions were amplified. The HTBI primer set drove a first-round RT-PCR of the TCR CDR3. TCRdb re-called the multiplex PCR reads through MiXCR, storing one row per CDR3 protein. The data show 450,000 to 650,000 distinct CDR3 sequences, around 14% seen once. This TCR was recovered from a woman younger than 30 with Graves' ophthalmopathy. Sequencing was performed on blood.

This CDR3 reads CASSRDRDYEQYF. The CDR3 nucleotides read TGTGCCAGCAGTCGGGACAGGGATTACGAGCAGTACTTC. The chain has TRBV27 and TRBJ2-7; TRBD1 matches at 9 bases. The junction had 3 bases not matched to a gene; V was cut back by 5 bases and J by 4 bases. Per the germline V gene, CDR1 is MNHEY and CDR2 is SMNVEV (reference sequence). This CDR3 comprises 13 residues.